One sample yielded the 26 T cell receptor beta chains listed below, sequenced in a study of CD8 T cells in ankylosing spondylitis. Points from the study as a whole: What appeared characteristic of ankylosing spondylitis blood was a TCR beta motif of under 10 highly homologous variants.

A single record per CDR3 protein comes from TCRdb applying MiXCR to the 5' RACE reads. Here the sample spans fewer than 500,000 distinct CDR3 sequences, under 25% being singletons. Which antigens these TCRs recognize remains unknown. Sequencing was carried out using blood, either unsorted or a sorted T cell fraction (not recorded which). Every receptor here comes from a male donor with ankylosing spondylitis.

This clonotype was seen a handful of times. The chain has TRBV10-3 and TRBJ2-1; possibly TRBD2 for D (6 bases). This CDR3 spans 14 amino acids. Germline CDR1 and CDR2: ENHRY and SYGVKD. V was clipped by 7 bases and J by 5 bases, with 15 bases between them. This CDR3 reads CAIIGGGNDNEQFF. CDR3 DNA sequence: TGTGCCATCATCGGGGGTGGAAACGACAATGAGCAGTTCTTC.

This clonotype was seen a few times. The chain uses TRBV12-3 or TRBV12-4 and TRBJ2-5; a weak D match, TRBD1 (6 bases). With 4 bases removed from V and 5 bases from J, the gap between germline ends came to 17 bases. CDR3 length: 15 residues. The CDR3 sequence: CASSSGQGLEETQYF. In DNA form, the CDR3 reads TGTGCCAGCAGTTCTGGGCAGGGGTTAGAGGAGACCCAGTACTTC.

The chain has TRBV25-1 and TRBJ1-4, with D hard to call. The CDR3 contains 14 residues. Germline assignment: CDR1 MGHDK and CDR2 SYGVNS. V lost 8 bases, J lost 0 bases, and 10 bases lay in between. The DNA of the CDR3 is TGTGCCAGCGGGAAATTCTCAACTAATGAAAAACTGTTTTTT. Amino acid sequence: CASGKFSTNEKLFF. The full variable domain, rest sourced from reference TRBV25-1 and TRBJ1-4, is EADIYQTPRYLVIGTGKKITLECSQTMGHDKMYWYQQDPGMELHLIHYSYGVNSTEKGDLSSESTVSRIRTEHFPLTLESARPSHTSQYLCASGKFSTNEKLFFGSGTQLSVL.

The table lists this clonotype with a few counts. The rearrangement links TRBV10-3 to TRBJ2-7; 8 bases are shared with TRBD2. J gave up 9 bases and V 6 bases, and 13 bases lay outside the gene matches. The CDR3 spans 14 residues. Per the germline V gene, CDR1 is ENHRY and CDR2 is SYGVKD. CDR3 region: CAIRDPRGGSWQYF. The CDR3 DNA follows: TGTGCCATCAGGGACCCCCGGGGGGGAAGTTGGCAGTACTTC.

The chain employs TRBV4-3 and TRBJ2-7; perhaps TRBD2 as D (5 bases). CDR3 length equals 15 residues. Germline CDR1 and CDR2: LGHNA and YSLEER. Trimming shortened V by 0 bases and J by 4 bases, and 13 bases separated the two germline ends. The CDR3 sequence is CASSQDRGIGYEQYF. The CDR3 coding sequence is TGCGCCAGCAGCCAAGACCGGGGAATCGGTTACGAGCAGTACTTC.

This clonotype was detected only a few times. The chain combines TRBV6-2 or TRBV6-3 with TRBJ2-2, with D hard to call. This CDR3 region has 17 residues. Germline loops: CDR1 MNHEY, CDR2 SVGEGT. With 11 bases removed from V and 5 bases from J, the gap between germline ends came to 27 bases. The CDR3 bases are TGTGCCGGCTCCGAGAGAGGACCGACCAGCAGAACCGGGGAGCTGTTTTTT. This sequence encodes CAGSERGPTSRTGELFF.

This sequence joins TRBV6-1 and TRBJ1-5, with 9 bases matching TRBD1. CDR3 length equals 16 residues. Germline values: CDR1 MNHNS, CDR2 SASEGT. V gave up 4 bases and J gave up 3 bases; unmatched junction bases: 7. CDR3 protein: CASSGRTGVNNQPQHF. The CDR3 nucleotides read TGTGCCAGCAGTGGAAGGACAGGGGTAAACAATCAGCCCCAGCATTTT.

This clonotype was seen many times. CDR3 bases: TGTGCCAGCAGCTTAGTGGGGCAGCCCCAGCATTTT. This codes for CASSLVGQPQHF. The V call is TRBV7-9, the J call TRBJ1-5; D remains ambiguous. The CDR3 loop spans 12 amino acids. Germline CDR1 SEHNR, CDR2 FQNEAQ (reference sequence). V was pared by 1 base and J by 7 bases, with 5 bases between.

This clonotype was counted only a few times. The V and J genes are TRBV25-1 and TRBJ2-3; tentative D call: TRBD2 (5 bases). V was cut by 6 bases and J by 0 bases, with 7 bases left in between. The CDR3 length is 13 residues. Per germline, CDR1 MGHDK and CDR2 SYGVNS. CDR3 nucleotides: TGTGCCAGCAGGGCTAGCAGCACAGATACGCAGTATTTT. It codes for CASRASSTDTQYF.

This rearrangement joins TRBV24-1 to TRBJ1-5; a possible D gene is TRBD1 (5 bases). Germline lookup yields CDR1 KGHDR and CDR2 SFDVKD. With 5 bases removed from V and 2 bases from J, the gap between germline ends came to 9 bases. The CDR3 runs 14 residues. CDR3 region: CATSGGLGNQPQHF. The DNA of the CDR3 is TGTGCCACCAGTGGGGGACTTGGCAATCAGCCCCAGCATTTT.

In its sample, this clonotype was seen once. V gene TRBV7-6 combines with J gene TRBJ2-2; 14 nucleotides line up with TRBD2. The germline CDR1 and CDR2 sequences are SGHVS and FNYEAQ. J gave up 4 bases and V 7 bases, and 5 bases lay outside the gene matches. The CDR3 covers 16 residues. The CDR3 DNA sequence: TGTGCCAGCACCCTCGGACTAGCGGGGGGCACCGGGGAGCTGTTTTTT. Its translation is CASTLGLAGGTGELFF.

V gene TRBV7-9 combines with J gene TRBJ2-3; D remains ambiguous. Trimming took off 3 bases at V and 0 bases at J, with 16 bases between the two ends. CDR1 and CDR2 from the germline V gene are SEHNR and FQNEAQ (reference sequence). The CDR3 is 17 amino acids. CDR3 bases: TGTGCCAGCAGCTTCCCAGGCCTTACACCTAGCACAGATACGCAGTATTTT. Its protein product is CASSFPGLTPSTDTQYF.

This clonotype was detected a few times. The chain has TRBV24-1 and TRBJ2-1, with 7 nucleotides matching TRBD1. The CDR3 extends over 17 amino acids. CDR1 and CDR2 from the germline V gene are KGHDR and SFDVKD. The V segment lost 4 bases and the J segment 3 bases; nucleotides outside the gene matches: 11. For the CDR3, the DNA is TGTGCCACCAGTGACCCAGCGACAGGGAGATTCTACAATGAGCAGTTCTTC. It yields the protein CATSDPATGRFYNEQFF.

DNA of the CDR3: TGTGCCAGTAGTACCCGCGCAAGCTCCTACGAGCAGTACTTC. It yields the protein CASSTRASSYEQYF. The J gene is TRBJ2-7, the V gene TRBV19; no reliable D call. CDR1 and CDR2 from the germline V gene are LNHDA and SQIVND (reference sequence). The ends were cut back, 4 bases at V and 0 bases at J, with 10 bases in the middle. CDR3 length equals 14 residues.

This clonotype has ten or more counts. This rearrangement joins TRBV12-3 or TRBV12-4 to TRBJ2-5; no clear D gene. The CDR3 covers 13 residues. V lost 5 bases and J 5 bases, leaving 12 bases between the germline ends. CDR3 bases: TGTGCCAGCAGTACCGTCATTTGGGAGACCCAGTACTTC. Its protein is CASSTVIWETQYF.

The V call is TRBV28, the J call TRBJ2-2, with 7 bases identical to TRBD2. With V trimmed by 11 bases and J by 3 bases, 12 bases remained unmatched. This CDR3 has 15 amino acids. Germline V gene lookup returns CDR1 MDHEN and CDR2 SYDVKM. The CDR3 loop reads CAPSQRGLYTGELFF. The CDR3 DNA sequence: TGTGCCCCCTCTCAAAGGGGACTATACACCGGGGAGCTGTTTTTT.

This clonotype turned up a few times. The chain links TRBV6-5 to TRBJ1-1, with 7 bases that match TRBD1. The CDR3 totals 16 residues. Trimming at V came to 0 bases and at J to 2 bases, leaving 6 bases not matched to a gene. CDR1 is MNHEY, CDR2 SVGAGI, per germline. The CDR3 DNA sequence: TGTGCCAGCAGTTACTCGATGGCAGGGGGTAACACTGAAGCTTTCTTT. It codes for CASSYSMAGGNTEAFF.

This clonotype was observed a handful of times. V usage is TRBV7-2 and J usage is TRBJ2-5; 7 bases map to TRBD2. The CDR3 length is 14 residues. Trimming at V came to 3 bases and at J to 4 bases, leaving 5 bases not matched to a gene. Germline V gene sequence: CDR1 SGHTA, CDR2 FQGNSA. The CDR3 nucleotides read TGTGCCAGCAGCTTGGCAGGGAGGGCAGAGACCCAGTACTTC. Protein: CASSLAGRAETQYF.

This clonotype was seen more than once but under ten times. The rearrangement links TRBV28 to TRBJ2-2, with 8 bases lining up with TRBD2. This CDR3 has 14 residues. The germline V gene has CDR1 MDHEN and CDR2 SYDVKM. After removal of 6 bases from V and 7 bases from J, the junction contained 7 bases not matched to a gene. The CDR3 here is CASSGTRAVGELFF. The CDR3 region has the DNA TGTGCCAGCAGCGGGACTAGAGCGGTCGGGGAGCTGTTTTTT. Drawing the rest from reference TRBV28 and TRBJ2-2, the complete variable domain is DVKVTQSSRYLVKRTGEKVFLECVQDMDHENMFWYRQDPGLGLRLIYFSYDVKMKEKGDIPEGYSVSREKKERFSLILESASTNQTSMYLCASSGTRAVGELFFGEGSRLTVL.

This clonotype showed up just a few times. The chain recombines TRBV28 with TRBJ2-2; 10 bases line up with TRBD2. V shed 3 bases and J 4 bases; nucleotides not matched to a gene: 5. This CDR3 is built from 16 residues. CDR1 is MDHEN and CDR2 is SYDVKM in the germline V gene. CDR3 coding DNA: TGTGCCAGCAGTTTTCCTAGCGGGAGTTTCACCGGGGAGCTGTTTTTT. This gives the protein CASSFPSGSFTGELFF.

V is TRBV29-1 and J is TRBJ2-3; D ambiguous. CDR3 size: 11 residues. The germline V gene encodes CDR1 SQVTM and CDR2 ANQGSEA. V was pared by 5 bases and J by 3 bases, with 6 bases between. This chain's CDR3 is CSVFRTDTQYF. CDR3 bases: TGCAGCGTTTTTCGGACAGATACGCAGTATTTT.

This clonotype was observed a few times. V usage is TRBV3-1 and J usage is TRBJ2-7, with a possible D match to TRBD2 (6 bases). Germline values: CDR1 LGHDT, CDR2 YNNKEL (reference sequence). V was clipped by 1 base and J by 0 bases, with 7 bases between them. This CDR3 is 14 amino acids long. The CDR3, as DNA: TGTGCCAGCAGCCAAGGGACTAACTCCTACGAGCAGTACTTC. It translates to CASSQGTNSYEQYF.

In its sample, this clonotype was seen a few times. The chain is built from TRBV19 and TRBJ1-5; D unclear. V was pared by 3 bases and J by 6 bases, with 12 bases between. The germline CDR1 and CDR2 sequences are LNHDA and SQIVND (reference sequence). The length of the CDR3 is 14 residues. The chain's CDR3 is CASSMVPEIQPQHF. The DNA for the CDR3 is TGTGCCAGTAGTATGGTTCCAGAAATTCAGCCCCAGCATTTT. Full variable domain (rest looked up from reference TRBV19 and TRBJ1-5): DGGITQSPKYLFRKEGQNVTLSCEQNLNHDAMYWYRQDPGQGLRLIYYSQIVNDFQKGDIAEGYSVSREKKESFPLTVTSAQKNPTAFYLCASSMVPEIQPQHFGDGTRLSIL.

The chain carries TRBV5-1 and TRBJ1-5; D might be TRBD1 (5 bases). In germline, CDR1 is SGHRS, CDR2 YFSETQ. V lost 0 bases to trimming and J lost 5 bases, with 12 bases between them. The CDR3 spans 15 residues. The CDR3 spells CASSLAGRGDQPQHF. DNA of the CDR3: TGCGCCAGCAGCTTGGCGGGGAGGGGCGATCAGCCCCAGCATTTT.

This clonotype has only a few counts. The rearrangement uses TRBV20-1 and TRBJ2-1; perhaps TRBD2 as D (5 bases). CDR3 length: 15 residues. Deletions cut 2 bases from V and 0 bases from J, with 11 bases between. Germline CDR1 is DFQATT and CDR2 is SNEGSKA (reference sequence). CDR3 nucleotide sequence: TGCAGTGCTAGATCTACTAGGAGCTCCTACAATGAGCAGTTCTTC. Amino acids: CSARSTRSSYNEQFF.

J is TRBJ1-1 and V is TRBV7-8; 7 bases line up with TRBD1. The CDR3 is 15 amino acids. CDR1 is SGHVS, CDR2 FQNEAQ, per germline. V lost 1 base, J lost 2 bases, and 4 bases stayed unmatched. CDR3: CASSLVGDSNTEAFF. CDR3 coding DNA: TGTGCCAGCAGCTTAGTAGGGGACAGTAACACTGAAGCTTTCTTT.